This is a list of T cell receptor beta chains from one sample in a study of CD8 T cells in ankylosing spondylitis. TCRdb ran MiXCR on the 5' RACE reads and lists one entry per CDR3 protein. The repertoire consists of over 30,000 distinct CDR3 sequences, with 16% occurring once and the leading ten covering approximately 50%. Sequenced sample: blood. These receptors originate from a male donor with ankylosing spondylitis or in good health (not recorded which). CDR3s include the opening cysteine and the closing phenylalanine or tryptophan. D genes are given only for firm matches. The listing skips clone size in some rows; elsewhere it reads once, few, many or a size class.

v_gene	abundance	len	d_gene	j_gene	CDR3aa	CDR3nt
TRBV12-5	few	16	TRBD2	TRBJ2-2	CASGLGLAEITGELFF	TGTGCTAGTGGTCTGGGACTAGCGGAGATCACCGGGGAGCTGTTTTTT
TRBV4-3	.	14	.	TRBJ1-3	CASSQVGTGNTIYF	TGCGCCAGCAGCCAGGTAGGGACTGGAAACACCATATATTTT
TRBV9	.	14	.	TRBJ2-2	CASSVVEVGGELFF	TGTGCCAGCAGCGTAGTAGAGGTTGGCGGGGAGCTGTTTTTT
TRBV28	few	15	.	TRBJ2-1	CASRPGLSSYNEQFF	TGTGCCAGCAGGCCGGGGTTGAGCTCCTACAATGAGCAGTTCTTC
TRBV11-2	few	14	.	TRBJ2-7	CASSLDRGNYEQYF	TGTGCCAGCAGCTTAGACAGGGGAAACTACGAGCAGTACTTC
TRBV28	few	14	.	TRBJ1-1	CASTSPREVAEAFF	TGTGCCAGCACCTCCCCCCGTGAGGTTGCTGAAGCTTTCTTT
TRBV7-9	.	17	.	TRBJ2-3	CASSTRRRTPSTDTQYF	TGTGCCAGCAGCACAAGAAGGAGGACCCCTAGCACAGATACGCAGTATTTT
TRBV12-3/TRBV12-4	.	17	.	TRBJ2-2	CASSPPSGLANTGELFF	TGTGCCAGCAGCCCCCCGTCGGGCCTCGCGAACACCGGGGAGCTGTTTTTT
TRBV7-9	few	16	TRBD2	TRBJ2-1	CASSRTSGRARNEQFF	TGTGCCAGCAGCCGGACTAGCGGGAGGGCGAGGAATGAGCAGTTCTTC
TRBV5-6	few	13	.	TRBJ2-3	CASSLRQSDTQYF	TGTGCCAGCAGCTTAAGACAGTCAGATACGCAGTATTTT
TRBV28	.	13	.	TRBJ2-5	CASSLYAPETQYF	TGTGCCAGCAGTTTATACGCCCCAGAGACCCAGTACTTC
TRBV6-1	.	12	.	TRBJ2-1	CASRDVGNEQFF	TGTGCCAGCAGGGACGTGGGGAATGAGCAGTTCTTC
TRBV28	.	14	TRBD1	TRBJ2-7	CASSWTGGNYEQYF	TGTGCCAGCAGTTGGACAGGGGGCAACTACGAGCAGTACTTC
TRBV29-1	.	12	.	TRBJ2-7	CSVDLGSYEQYF	TGCAGCGTTGACCTGGGATCTTACGAGCAGTACTTC
TRBV4-2	many	12	.	TRBJ2-2	CASSQSTGELFF	TGTGCCAGCAGCCAATCAACCGGGGAGCTGTTTTTT
TRBV7-2	few	14	TRBD2	TRBJ2-7	CASRPTRTSYEQYF	TGTGCCAGCAGACCGACTCGGACTAGTTACGAGCAGTACTTC
TRBV20-1	many	16	TRBD2	TRBJ2-2	CSARGGSGDNTGELFF	TGCAGTGCTAGAGGGGGGAGCGGGGATAACACCGGGGAGCTGTTTTTT